Each of the 11 T cell receptor beta chains below was sequenced from the same sample in a study of blood T cell repertoires in COVID-19. Method: immunoSEQ multiplex PCR; TCRdb's copy keeps in-frame clones and lacks some. The sample includes approximately 170,000 clones, over 70% of them seen just once. The specimen sequenced was peripheral blood. The receptors come from a woman in her seventies who had recovered from COVID-19.

The CDR3 DNA reads TGTGCCAGCGCACGTCCCACAGGGAACACCGGGGAGCTGTTTTTT. Amino acid sequence: CASARPTGNTGELFF. This chain joins TRBV7-9 and TRBJ2-2; maybe TRBD1 (5 bases). CDR3 length equals 15 residues. Germline CDR1 SEHNR, CDR2 FQNEAQ (reference sequence). Trimming pared 8 bases from V and 1 base from J, leaving 14 bases between. Combining the CDR3 with reference TRBV7-9 and TRBJ2-2 gives the whole variable domain DTGVSQNPRHKITKRGQNVTFRCDPISEHNRLYWYRQTLGQGPEFLTYFQNEAQLEKSRLLSDRFSAERPKGSFSTLEIQRTEQGDSAMYLCASARPTGNTGELFFGEGSRLTVL.

This clone was counted once. The rearrangement joins TRBV7-9 to TRBJ2-3, with D possibly being TRBD2 (5 bases). This CDR3 contains 13 residues. Germline V CDR1 and CDR2: SEHNR, FQNEAQ (reference sequence). The V gene lost 2 bases and the J gene lost 11 bases, with 14 bases spanning the gap. CDR3 bases: TGTGCCAGCAGCTTAATCGAGGCCGGGATGCAGTATTTT. Translated, it gives CASSLIEAGMQYF.

This clone has just one count. V and J are TRBV11-3 and TRBJ2-5, with 10 nucleotides matching TRBD1. The CDR3 is made up of 15 amino acids. V gave up 3 bases and J gave up 1 base; unmatched junction bases: 2. In germline, CDR1 is SGHNT, CDR2 YENEEA. The CDR3 DNA reads TGTGCCAGCAGCTTCGGGGACAGGGGCCAAGAGACCCAGTACTTC. It specifies CASSFGDRGQETQYF.

The rearrangement joins TRBV4-3 to TRBJ1-4, with 11 bases aligning to TRBD1. Germline-derived CDR1 and CDR2 are LGHNA and YSLEER. V was clipped by 4 bases and J by 3 bases; unmatched bases: 13. This CDR3 comprises 19 residues. Written as DNA, the CDR3 is TGCGCCAGCAGCCTCCTCGTGGGGACAGGGGGTTCGGCTAATGAAAAACTGTTTTTT. Translation: CASSLLVGTGGSANEKLFF.

The chain joins TRBV7-9 to TRBJ1-2, with a weak D call TRBD1 (6 bases). In germline, CDR1 is SEHNR, CDR2 FQNEAQ (reference sequence). Trimming pared 7 bases from V and 7 bases from J, leaving 22 bases between. CDR3 length equals 15 residues. The CDR3 nucleotides read TGTGCCAGCACCCAGGCCGGGGGGGCCCCGGGTGGCTACACCTTC. Its translation is CASTQAGGAPGGYTF. Based on the CDR3 plus reference TRBV7-9 and TRBJ1-2, the full variable domain is DTGVSQNPRHKITKRGQNVTFRCDPISEHNRLYWYRQTLGQGPEFLTYFQNEAQLEKSRLLSDRFSAERPKGSFSTLEIQRTEQGDSAMYLCASTQAGGAPGGYTFGSGTRLTVV.

The J gene is TRBJ1-5, the V gene TRBV5-8, with D hard to call. CDR3 length: 13 amino acids. The ends were cut back, 4 bases at V and 6 bases at J, with 11 bases in the middle. Germline lookup yields CDR1 SGHTS and CDR2 YDEGEE. The CDR3 nucleotides read TGTGCCAGCAGCCCCTGGGCCCGTCAGCCCCAGCATTTT. It encodes CASSPWARQPQHF.

This chain uses TRBV5-8 with TRBJ2-2; perhaps TRBD1 as D (6 bases). The CDR3 spans 16 residues. The ends were cut back, 4 bases at V and 1 base at J, with 14 bases in the middle. The V gene's germline CDR1 is SGHTS and CDR2 YDEGEE. The chain's CDR3 is CASSHPVGGNTGELFF. CDR3 sequence (DNA): TGTGCCAGCAGCCATCCGGTAGGGGGGAACACCGGGGAGCTGTTTTTT.

V gene TRBV12-3 or TRBV12-4 combines with J gene TRBJ2-1; 8 positions agree with TRBD2. V shed 4 bases, J shed 8 bases, and the junction held 4 bases outside the gene matches. The CDR3 is 13 residues long. The CDR3: CASSSGGPDEQFF. In nucleotides, the CDR3 is TGTGCCAGCAGTTCGGGGGGGCCCGATGAGCAGTTCTTC.

This clone was found a few times. The chain employs TRBV7-8 and TRBJ2-4; 12 nucleotides match TRBD2. The CDR3 sequence is 18 residues long. The germline V gene has CDR1 SGHVS and CDR2 FQNEAQ. The ends lost 5 bases at V and 7 bases at J; junction bases unmatched: 15. This CDR3 reads CASSLLGLAGGGRNIQYF. In nucleotides, the CDR3 is TGTGCCAGCAGCCTCCTGGGGCTAGCGGGAGGGGGGAGGAACATTCAGTACTTC.

V and J are TRBV5-4 and TRBJ2-5, with a weak D call TRBD2 (5 bases). Germline V lookup: CDR1 SGHNT, CDR2 YYREEE (reference sequence). With 4 bases removed from V and 5 bases from J, the gap between germline ends came to 21 bases. There are 16 residues in the CDR3. CDR3 DNA: TGTGCCAGCAGCACGGGCGGGCCCTACCCGGGGGAGACCCAGTACTTC. This sequence encodes CASSTGGPYPGETQYF.

The chain uses TRBV12-3 or TRBV12-4 and TRBJ1-1, with D maybe TRBD1 (5 bases). Deletions cut 7 bases from V and 11 bases from J, with 11 bases between. The CDR3 is 10 amino acids. This CDR3 reads CASTRGGAFF. CDR3 DNA: TGTGCCAGCACTCGGGGGGGGGCTTTCTTT.